What follows describes a single T cell receptor beta chain. TCRdb used MiXCR to reprocess the RACE reads, holding one entry per CDR3 protein. This table holds 360,000 or so distinct CDR3 sequences, about 6% found once. Time point specified: patch test 2, 6 weeks after DPC sensitization. The treatment: therapeutic diphenylcyclopropenone sensitization with weekly scalp DPC. The data belong to a study of human T cells and chemical hapten exposure. CDR3 length equals 14 residues. Germline trimming cut 5 bases from V and 1 base from J; bases unmatched to any gene: 8. Germline assignment: CDR1 DFQATT and CDR2 SNEGSKA (reference sequence).

The chain recombines TRBV20-1 with TRBJ2-7; 7 bases map to TRBD2. This sample comprised whole blood, obtained in connection with sensitization to the hapten diphenylcyclopropenone (DPC). This receptor was taken from a woman aged 18-29 years with alopecia areata. Some clones in this sample may be carry-over from other donors' samples. The DNA for the CDR3 is TGCAGTGCTCTCCGGCGGGAGCAATCCTACGAGCAGTACTTC. This sequence encodes CSALRREQSYEQYF.